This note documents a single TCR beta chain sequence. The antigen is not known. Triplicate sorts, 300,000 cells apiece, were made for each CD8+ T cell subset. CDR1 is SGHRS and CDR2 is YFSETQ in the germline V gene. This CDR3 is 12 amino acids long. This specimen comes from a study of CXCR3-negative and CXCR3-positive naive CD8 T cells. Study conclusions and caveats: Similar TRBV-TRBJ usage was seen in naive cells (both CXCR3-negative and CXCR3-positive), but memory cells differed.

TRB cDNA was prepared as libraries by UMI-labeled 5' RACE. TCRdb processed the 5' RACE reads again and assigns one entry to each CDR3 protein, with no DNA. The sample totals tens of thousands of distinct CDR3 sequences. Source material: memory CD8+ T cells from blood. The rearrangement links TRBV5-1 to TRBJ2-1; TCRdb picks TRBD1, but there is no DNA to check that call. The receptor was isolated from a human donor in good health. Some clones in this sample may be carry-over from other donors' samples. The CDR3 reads CASSSRVNEQFF.